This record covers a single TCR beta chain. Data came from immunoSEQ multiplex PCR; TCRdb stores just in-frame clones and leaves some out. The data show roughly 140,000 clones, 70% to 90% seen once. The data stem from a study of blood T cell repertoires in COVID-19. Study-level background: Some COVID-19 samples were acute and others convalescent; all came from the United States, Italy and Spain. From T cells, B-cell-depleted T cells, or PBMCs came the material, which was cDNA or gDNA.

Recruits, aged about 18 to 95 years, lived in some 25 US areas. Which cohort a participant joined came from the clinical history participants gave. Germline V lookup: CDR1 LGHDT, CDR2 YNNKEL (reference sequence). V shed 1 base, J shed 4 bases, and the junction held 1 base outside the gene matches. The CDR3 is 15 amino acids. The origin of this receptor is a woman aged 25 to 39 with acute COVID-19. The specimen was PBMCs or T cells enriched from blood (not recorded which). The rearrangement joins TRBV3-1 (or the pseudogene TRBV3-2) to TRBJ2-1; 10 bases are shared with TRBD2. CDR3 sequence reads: CASSQGLAGYNEQFF. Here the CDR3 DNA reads TGTGCCAGCAGCCAAGGACTAGCGGGTTACAATGAGCAGTTCTTC.